These T cell receptor beta chains were read from a single sample in a study of blood T cell repertoires in COVID-19. Data came from immunoSEQ multiplex PCR; TCRdb stores just in-frame clones and leaves some out. The sample records approximately 90,000 clones, around 87% being singletons. The sequenced sample was peripheral blood. The receptors were sampled from a human donor in a cohort sampled during active COVID-19. CDR3s include the opening cysteine and the closing phenylalanine or tryptophan. D genes are given only for firm matches. The size field is filled for only some rows; it gives once, few, many or a size class.

cdr3_aa	cdr3_nt	v_call	j_call	d_call	clone_size
CASSIGGTGGNEQFF	TGTGCCAGTAGTATTGGTGGGACAGGGGGGAATGAGCAGTTCTTC	TRBV19	TRBJ2-1	TRBD1	NA
CSADRGKDYGYTF	TGCAGCGCTGACAGGGGGAAGGACTATGGCTACACCTTC	TRBV29-1	TRBJ1-2	TRBD1	NA
CASTQRGQGGRGEAFF	TGTGCCAGCACCCAAAGAGGACAGGGCGGGAGGGGTGAAGCTTTCTTT	TRBV7-2	TRBJ1-1	TRBD1	NA
CASSARQGRDTEAFF	TGTGCCAGCAGCGCCCGACAGGGAAGGGACACTGAAGCTTTCTTT	TRBV11-3	TRBJ1-1	TRBD1	NA
CASSNRGLAEAFF	TGTGCCAGTTCCAACAGGGGGTTGGCTGAAGCTTTCTTT	TRBV19	TRBJ1-1	TRBD1	NA
CASSVERRVRQGTYEQYF	TGTGCCAGCAGCGTAGAAAGGCGCGTGCGGCAGGGCACCTACGAGCAGTACTTC	TRBV9	TRBJ2-7	NA	NA
CASSQLSGTGVISGNTIYF	TGCGCCAGCAGCCAGCTCTCCGGGACAGGGGTTATCTCTGGAAACACCATATATTTT	TRBV4-3	TRBJ1-3	TRBD1	NA
CASSLDYGDTQYF	TGTGCCAGCAGCTTAGATTACGGGGATACGCAGTATTTT	TRBV11-2	TRBJ2-3	NA	NA
CASSLVQGGSNQPQHF	TGTGCCAGCAGCTTAGTACAGGGAGGGAGCAATCAGCCCCAGCATTTT	TRBV7-2	TRBJ1-5	NA	NA
CASSLEPGQGYNEQFF	TGTGCCAGCAGCTTAGAACCGGGACAGGGCTACAATGAGCAGTTCTTC	TRBV7-6	TRBJ2-1	TRBD1	NA
CASSPDNSNQPQHF	TGCGCCAGCAGCCCGGACAATAGCAATCAGCCCCAGCATTTT	TRBV5-1	TRBJ1-5	NA	NA
CASSTRGQGARGYTF	TGTGCCAGCAGCACTAGGGGACAGGGGGCTCGTGGCTACACCTTC	TRBV3-1/TRBV3-2	TRBJ1-2	TRBD1	NA
CASSQGQGTDGYTF	TGTGCCAGCAGCCAGGGACAGGGGACCGATGGCTACACCTTC	TRBV13	TRBJ1-2	TRBD1	NA
CASSGDSYTDTQYF	TGCGCCAGCAGCGGGGACTCTTACACAGATACGCAGTATTTT	TRBV4-3	TRBJ2-3	NA	NA
CASSYSLQGIDTQYF	TGTGCCAGCAGTTACTCCTTACAGGGGATAGATACGCAGTATTTT	TRBV6-5	TRBJ2-3	TRBD1	NA
CASSLEPSFREKLFF	TGTGCCAGCAGCTTGGAACCCAGTTTTCGTGAAAAACTGTTTTTT	TRBV5-6	TRBJ1-4	NA	NA
CASRAAGFEQFF	TGTGCCAGCAGGGCAGCGGGGTTTGAGCAGTTCTTC	TRBV25-1	TRBJ2-1	TRBD2	NA
CASSEEGQLHNSPLHF	TGTGCCAGCAGTGAGGAGGGACAGCTTCATAATTCACCCCTCCACTTT	TRBV2	TRBJ1-6	TRBD1	NA
CASSEASGGYNEQFF	TGTGCCAGCAGTGAAGCGTCAGGGGGGTACAATGAGCAGTTCTTC	TRBV6-1	TRBJ2-1	NA	NA
CSIHGADYTF	TGCAGCATACATGGAGCAGACTACACCTTC	TRBV29-1	TRBJ1-2	NA	NA
CASSPGDTGELFF	TGTGCCAGCAGCCCAGGGGACACCGGGGAGCTGTTTTTT	TRBV11-3	TRBJ2-2	NA	NA
CASSQIDRARETQYF	TGTGCCAGCAGCCAGATAGACAGGGCTCGGGAGACCCAGTACTTC	TRBV5-6	TRBJ2-5	TRBD1	NA
CASTLTFRDRGRVGYTF	TGTGCCAGCACCCTTACTTTCCGGGACAGGGGGCGCGTAGGCTACACCTTC	TRBV11-2	TRBJ1-2	TRBD1	NA
CAIRRTGTNSPLHF	TGTGCCATCAGACGGACAGGGACGAATTCACCCCTCCACTTT	TRBV10-3	TRBJ1-6	TRBD1	NA
CASSPPSRGNTEAFF	TGTGCCAGCAGCCCACCTTCCAGGGGAAACACTGAAGCTTTCTTT	TRBV7-9	TRBJ1-1	NA	NA
CASSITGTSYYEQYF	TGTGCCAGTAGTATCACAGGGACATCCTACTACGAGCAGTACTTC	TRBV19	TRBJ2-7	NA	few
CATVPRSNQPQHF	TGTGCCACAGTCCCCCGAAGCAATCAGCCCCAGCATTTT	TRBV6-5	TRBJ1-5	NA	NA
CASSEQGFRNQPQHF	TGTGCCAGCAGCGAGCAGGGATTCAGGAATCAGCCCCAGCATTTT	TRBV3-1/TRBV3-2	TRBJ1-5	NA	NA
CASSHPDRAGQPQHF	TGCGCCAGCAGCCACCCCGACAGGGCGGGGCAGCCCCAGCATTTT	TRBV4-1	TRBJ1-5	TRBD1	NA
CASSISTHSIYEQYF	TGTGCCAGTAGTATTAGTACCCATTCTATCTACGAGCAGTACTTC	TRBV19	TRBJ2-7	NA	once
CASTSVLYEQYF	TGTGCCAGCACCTCGGTCCTCTACGAGCAGTACTTC	TRBV2	TRBJ2-7	NA	NA
CASSPGQGGRTEAFF	TGTGCCAGCAGCCCTGGACAGGGAGGGCGCACTGAAGCTTTCTTT	TRBV28	TRBJ1-1	TRBD1	NA
CASSEGTYGGTEAFF	TGTGCCAGCAGTGAAGGGACATACGGGGGCACTGAAGCTTTCTTT	TRBV6-1	TRBJ1-1	NA	NA
CASSLGGSNQPQHF	TGTGCCAGCAGCTTAGGTGGGAGTAATCAGCCCCAGCATTTT	TRBV13	TRBJ1-5	NA	NA
CASSQELAANTGELFF	TGCGCCAGCAGCCAAGAACTAGCGGCGAACACCGGGGAGCTGTTTTTT	TRBV4-3	TRBJ2-2	TRBD2	NA
CASSIRQGAITEAFF	TGTGCCAGCAGTATCCGACAGGGGGCGATCACTGAAGCTTTCTTT	TRBV28	TRBJ1-1	TRBD1	NA
CASSYSGRATDTQYF	TGTGCCAGCAGTTACTCGGGCAGGGCCACAGATACGCAGTATTTT	TRBV6-5	TRBJ2-3	NA	NA
CASRSGLLNTEAFF	TGTGCCAGCAGATCGGGACTCCTGAACACTGAAGCTTTCTTT	TRBV28	TRBJ1-1	NA	NA
CASQGLINYGYTF	TGTGCCAGCCAGGGTCTTATCAACTATGGCTACACCTTC	TRBV12-3/TRBV12-4	TRBJ1-2	NA	once
CASSTWLAGHYNEQFF	TGTGCCAGTAGTACCTGGCTAGCGGGGCACTACAATGAGCAGTTCTTC	TRBV19	TRBJ2-1	TRBD2	NA
CASSYRTGGLFSTDTQYF	TGTGCCAGCAGTTACAGGACAGGGGGCCTCTTTTCCACAGATACGCAGTATTTT	TRBV6-2/TRBV6-3	TRBJ2-3	TRBD1	NA
CASSSEQGGKGYTF	TGTGCCAGCAGCTCAGAACAGGGGGGAAAAGGCTACACCTTC	TRBV7-6	TRBJ1-2	TRBD1	once
CASSWGPPGSQETQYF	TGTGCCAGCAGCTGGGGGCCGCCAGGGTCCCAAGAGACCCAGTACTTC	TRBV5-6	TRBJ2-5	NA	NA
CASSPGGRVDEQYF	TGTGCCAGCAGTCCCGGTGGCAGGGTCGACGAGCAGTACTTC	TRBV27	TRBJ2-7	NA	NA